Included here is one TCR beta chain sequence, with context. PCR involved 60 Vbeta and 13 Jbeta primers. TCRdb keeps only in-frame clones here, not all; method: immunoSEQ multiplex PCR. This sample's clone table lists about 33,000 clones. The data are from a study of cytomegalovirus exposure and HLA in healthy donors. In germline, CDR1 is KGHSH, CDR2 LQKENI. The CDR3 spans 16 residues. Trimming left V 2 bases short and J 6 bases short, with 17 bases between. The source material was PBMCs. The chain combines TRBV18 with TRBJ2-1; maybe TRBD2 (5 bases). This sequence was found in a man in his forties or fifties in good health and CMV-seronegative. CDR3 amino acids: CASSPTFAEATNEQFF. Here the CDR3 DNA reads TGTGCCAGCTCACCAACTTTTGCGGAGGCTACCAATGAGCAGTTCTTC. Drawing the rest from reference TRBV18 and TRBJ2-1, the complete variable domain is NAGVMQNPRHLVRRRGQEARLRCSPMKGHSHVYWYRQLPEEGLKFMVYLQKENIIDESGMPKERFSAEFPKEGPSILRIQQVVRGDSAAYFCASSPTFAEATNEQFFGPGTRLTVL.